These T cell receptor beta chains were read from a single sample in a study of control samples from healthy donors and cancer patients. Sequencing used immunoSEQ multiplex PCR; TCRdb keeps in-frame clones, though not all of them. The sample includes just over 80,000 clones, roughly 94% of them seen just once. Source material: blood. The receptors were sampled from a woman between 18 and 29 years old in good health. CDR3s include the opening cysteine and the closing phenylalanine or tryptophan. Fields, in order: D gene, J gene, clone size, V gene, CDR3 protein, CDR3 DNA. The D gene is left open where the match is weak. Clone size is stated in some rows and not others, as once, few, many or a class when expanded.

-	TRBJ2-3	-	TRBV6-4	CASSPEGLPDTQYF	TGTGCCAGTTCCCCGGAGGGGCTCCCAGATACGCAGTATTTT
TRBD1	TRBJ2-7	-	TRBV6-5	CASSYSGTGYEQYF	TGTGCCAGCAGTTACTCCGGGACAGGCTACGAGCAGTACTTC
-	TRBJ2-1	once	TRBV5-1	CASRGSAITNGEQFF	TGCGCCAGCCGAGGTTCGGCAATAACCAACGGTGAGCAGTTCTTC
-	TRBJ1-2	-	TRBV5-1	CASGTYNGYTF	TGCGCCAGCGGGACTTACAATGGCTACACCTTC
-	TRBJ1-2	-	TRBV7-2	CASIPDPGRYGYTF	TGTGCCAGCATCCCTGACCCGGGGAGGTATGGCTACACCTTC
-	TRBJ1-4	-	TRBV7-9	CASRPTGDSKKLFF	TGTGCCAGCAGACCAACCGGGGATTCTAAAAAACTGTTTTTT
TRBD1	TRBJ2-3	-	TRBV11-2	CASSLDGGQGTDTQYF	TGTGCCAGCAGCTTAGATGGAGGACAGGGAACAGATACGCAGTATTTT
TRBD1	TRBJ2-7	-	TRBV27	CASSYGTGWDEQYF	TGTGCCAGCAGCTATGGGACAGGTTGGGACGAGCAGTACTTC
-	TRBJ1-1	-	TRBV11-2	CASSTFSNTEAFF	TGTGCCAGCAGCACCTTTTCGAACACTGAAGCTTTCTTT
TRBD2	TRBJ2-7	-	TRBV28	CASKGVASGRAWHSYEQYF	TGTGCCAGCAAAGGAGTGGCTAGCGGGAGGGCCTGGCACTCCTACGAGCAGTACTTC
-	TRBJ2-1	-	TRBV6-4	CASSDRFGGNEQFF	TGTGCCAGCAGTGACAGGTTCGGGGGCAATGAGCAGTTCTTC
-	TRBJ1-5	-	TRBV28	CASSFAGQNQPQHF	TGTGCCAGCAGTTTTGCAGGGCAGAATCAGCCCCAGCATTTT
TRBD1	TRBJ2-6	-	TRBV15	CATTNGRQGGAGANVLTF	TGTGCCACCACGAATGGGAGACAGGGTGGGGCTGGGGCCAACGTCCTGACTTTC
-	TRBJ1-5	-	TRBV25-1	CASMGAGSLAPQHF	TGTGCCAGCATGGGTGCAGGGAGCTTGGCGCCCCAGCATTTT
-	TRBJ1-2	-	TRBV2	CASSDEAVNYGYTF	TGTGCCAGCAGTGACGAGGCAGTTAACTATGGCTACACCTTC
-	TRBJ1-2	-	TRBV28	CASRRDVGNYGYTF	TGTGCCAGCAGACGCGACGTGGGGAACTATGGCTACACCTTC
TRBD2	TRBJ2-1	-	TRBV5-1	CASSGGTSGYNEQFF	TGCGCCAGCAGCGGCGGGACTAGCGGATACAATGAGCAGTTCTTC
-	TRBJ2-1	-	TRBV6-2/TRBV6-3	CASSGSYNEQFF	TGTGCCAGCAGTGGGTCCTACAATGAGCAGTTCTTC
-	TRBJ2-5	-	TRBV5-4	CASSPYKREETQYF	TGTGCCAGCAGCCCCTATAAGAGGGAAGAGACCCAGTACTTC
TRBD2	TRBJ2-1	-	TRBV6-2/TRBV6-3	CASSYPASGRQSSYNEQFF	TGTGCCAGCAGTTACCCGGCTAGCGGGAGACAAAGCTCCTACAATGAGCAGTTCTTC
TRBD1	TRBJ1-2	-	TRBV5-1	CASSGSGTDNYGYTF	TGCGCCAGCAGCGGATCCGGGACAGATAACTATGGCTACACCTTC
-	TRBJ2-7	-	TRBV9	CASSVGSGGEPYEQYF	TGTGCCAGCAGCGTAGGTAGCGGCGGGGAACCCTACGAGCAGTACTTC
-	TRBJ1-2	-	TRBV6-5	CASSYGGATLYGYTF	TGTGCCAGCAGTTATGGGGGGGCAACTCTCTATGGCTACACCTTC
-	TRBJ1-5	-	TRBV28	CASSLLGNQPQHF	TGTGCCAGCAGTTTACTAGGCAATCAGCCCCAGCATTTT